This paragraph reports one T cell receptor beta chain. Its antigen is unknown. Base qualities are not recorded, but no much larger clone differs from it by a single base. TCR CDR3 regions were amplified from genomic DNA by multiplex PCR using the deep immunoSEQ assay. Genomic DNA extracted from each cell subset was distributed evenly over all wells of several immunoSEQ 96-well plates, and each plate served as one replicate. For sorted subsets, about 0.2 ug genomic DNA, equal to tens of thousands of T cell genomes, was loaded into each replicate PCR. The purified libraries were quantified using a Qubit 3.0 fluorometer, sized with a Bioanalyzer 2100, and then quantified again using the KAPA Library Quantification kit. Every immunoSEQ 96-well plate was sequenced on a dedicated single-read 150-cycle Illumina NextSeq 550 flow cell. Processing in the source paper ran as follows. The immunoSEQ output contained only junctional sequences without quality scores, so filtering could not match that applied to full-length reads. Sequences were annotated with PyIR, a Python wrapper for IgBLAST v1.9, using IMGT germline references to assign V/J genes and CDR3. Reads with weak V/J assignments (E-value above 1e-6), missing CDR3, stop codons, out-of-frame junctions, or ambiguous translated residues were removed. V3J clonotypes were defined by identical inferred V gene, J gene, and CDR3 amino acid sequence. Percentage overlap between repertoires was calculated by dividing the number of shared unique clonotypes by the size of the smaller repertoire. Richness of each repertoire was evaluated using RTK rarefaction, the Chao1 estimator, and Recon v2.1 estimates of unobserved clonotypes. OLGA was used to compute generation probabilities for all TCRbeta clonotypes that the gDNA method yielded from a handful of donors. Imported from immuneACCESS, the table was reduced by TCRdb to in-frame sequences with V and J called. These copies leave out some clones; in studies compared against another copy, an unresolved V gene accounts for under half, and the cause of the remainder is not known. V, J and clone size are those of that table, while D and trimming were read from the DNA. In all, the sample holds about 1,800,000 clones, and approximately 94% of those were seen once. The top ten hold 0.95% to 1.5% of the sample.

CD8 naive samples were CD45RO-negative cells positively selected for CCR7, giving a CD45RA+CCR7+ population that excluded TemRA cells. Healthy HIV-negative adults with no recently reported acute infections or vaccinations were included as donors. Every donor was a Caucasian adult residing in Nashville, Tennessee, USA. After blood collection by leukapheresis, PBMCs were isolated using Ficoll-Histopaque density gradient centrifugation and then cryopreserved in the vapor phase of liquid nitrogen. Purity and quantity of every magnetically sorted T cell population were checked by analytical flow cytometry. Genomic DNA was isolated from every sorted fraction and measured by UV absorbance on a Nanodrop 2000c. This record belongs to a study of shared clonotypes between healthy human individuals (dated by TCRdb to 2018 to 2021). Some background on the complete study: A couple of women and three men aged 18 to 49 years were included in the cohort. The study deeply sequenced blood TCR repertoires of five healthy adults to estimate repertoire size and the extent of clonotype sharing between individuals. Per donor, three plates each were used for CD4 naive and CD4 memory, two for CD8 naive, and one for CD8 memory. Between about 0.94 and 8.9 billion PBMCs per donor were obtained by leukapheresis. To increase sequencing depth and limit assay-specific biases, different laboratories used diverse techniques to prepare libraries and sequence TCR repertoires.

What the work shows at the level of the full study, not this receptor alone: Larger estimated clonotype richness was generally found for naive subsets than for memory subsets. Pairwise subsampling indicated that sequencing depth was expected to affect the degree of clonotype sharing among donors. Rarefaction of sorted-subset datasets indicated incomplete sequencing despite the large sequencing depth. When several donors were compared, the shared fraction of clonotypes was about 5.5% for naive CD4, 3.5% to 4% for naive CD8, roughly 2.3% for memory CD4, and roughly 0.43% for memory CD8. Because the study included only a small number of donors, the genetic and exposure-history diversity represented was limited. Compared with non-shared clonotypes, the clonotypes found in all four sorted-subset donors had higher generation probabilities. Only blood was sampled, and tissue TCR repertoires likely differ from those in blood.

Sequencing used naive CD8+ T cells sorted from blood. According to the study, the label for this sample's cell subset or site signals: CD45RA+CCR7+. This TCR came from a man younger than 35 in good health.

The CDR3 region reads CASSYSKGQMNYGYTF. The nucleotide sequence reads as follows: TGTGCCAGCAGTTACTCTAAGGGACAGATGAACTATGGCTACACCTTC. The chain links TRBV6-5 with TRBJ1-2; TRBD1 aligns with 7 central bases. After removal of 0 bases from V and 2 bases from J, the junction retains 6 bases not matched to a gene. From the cysteine through the phenylalanine, the CDR3 covers 16 amino acids. Here the CDR3 DNA is all that survives: 48 bases in frame from base 1. Based on the germline V gene, the CDR1 and CDR2 sequences are MNHEY and SVGAGI.